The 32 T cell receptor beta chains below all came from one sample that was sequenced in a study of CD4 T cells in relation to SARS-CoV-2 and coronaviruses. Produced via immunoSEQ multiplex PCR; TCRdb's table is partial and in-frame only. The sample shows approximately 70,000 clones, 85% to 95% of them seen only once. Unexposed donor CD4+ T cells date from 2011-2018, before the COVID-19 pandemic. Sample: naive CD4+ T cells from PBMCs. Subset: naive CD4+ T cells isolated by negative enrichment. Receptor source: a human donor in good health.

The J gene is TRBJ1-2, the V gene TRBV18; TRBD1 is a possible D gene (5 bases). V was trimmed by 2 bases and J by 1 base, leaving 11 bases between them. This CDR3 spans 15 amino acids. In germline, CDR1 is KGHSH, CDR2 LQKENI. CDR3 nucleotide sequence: TGTGCCAGCTCACCATCGGCAGGGATTAACTATGGCTACACCTTC. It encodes CASSPSAGINYGYTF.

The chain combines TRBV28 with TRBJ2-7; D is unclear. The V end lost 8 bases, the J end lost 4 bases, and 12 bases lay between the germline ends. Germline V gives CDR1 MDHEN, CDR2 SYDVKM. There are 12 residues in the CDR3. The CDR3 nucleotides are TGTGCCAGCCCCCCGGCCCCTTACGAGCAGTACTTC. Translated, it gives CASPPAPYEQYF.

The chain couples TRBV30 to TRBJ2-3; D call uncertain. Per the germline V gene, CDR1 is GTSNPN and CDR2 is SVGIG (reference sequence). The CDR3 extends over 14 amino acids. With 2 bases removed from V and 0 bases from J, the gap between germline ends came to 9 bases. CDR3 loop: CAWSFYSSTDTQYF. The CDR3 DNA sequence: TGTGCCTGGAGTTTTTACAGCAGCACAGATACGCAGTATTTT.

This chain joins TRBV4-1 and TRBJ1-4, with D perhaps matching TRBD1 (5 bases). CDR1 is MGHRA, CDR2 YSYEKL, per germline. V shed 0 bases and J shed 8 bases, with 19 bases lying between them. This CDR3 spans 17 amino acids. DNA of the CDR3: TGCGCCAGCAGCCAAGACCAATCCGGGACGCTGCGGGAAAAACTGTTTTTT. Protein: CASSQDQSGTLREKLFF.

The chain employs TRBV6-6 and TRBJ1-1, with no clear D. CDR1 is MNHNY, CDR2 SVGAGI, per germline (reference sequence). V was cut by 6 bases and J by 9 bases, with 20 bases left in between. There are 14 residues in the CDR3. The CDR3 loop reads CASRRRPIGDQAFF. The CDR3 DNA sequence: TGTGCCAGCAGACGAAGACCTATCGGGGATCAAGCTTTCTTT.

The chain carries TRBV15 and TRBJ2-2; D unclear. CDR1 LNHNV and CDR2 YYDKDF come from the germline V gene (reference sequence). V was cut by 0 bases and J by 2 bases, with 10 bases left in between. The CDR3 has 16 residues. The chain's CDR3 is CATSRDAGPNTGELFF. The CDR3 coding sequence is TGTGCCACCAGCAGAGATGCAGGTCCCAACACCGGGGAGCTGTTTTTT.

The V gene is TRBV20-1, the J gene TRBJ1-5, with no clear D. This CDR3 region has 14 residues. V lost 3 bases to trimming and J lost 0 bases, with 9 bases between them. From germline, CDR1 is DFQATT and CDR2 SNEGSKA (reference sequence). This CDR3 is CSASTWYSNQPQHF. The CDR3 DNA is TGCAGTGCTAGTACTTGGTATAGCAATCAGCCCCAGCATTTT.

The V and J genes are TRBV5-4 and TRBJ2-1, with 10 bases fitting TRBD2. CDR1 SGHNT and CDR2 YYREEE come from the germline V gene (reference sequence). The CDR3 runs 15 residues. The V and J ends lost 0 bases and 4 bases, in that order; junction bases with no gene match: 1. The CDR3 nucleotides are TGTGCCAGCAGCTTGGAACTAGCGGGATACAATGAGCAGTTCTTC. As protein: CASSLELAGYNEQFF.

The CDR3 region has the DNA TGTGCCAGCTCACCAGTCGGGACCCTGTCCTACAATGAGCAGTTCTTC. Amino acid sequence: CASSPVGTLSYNEQFF. This chain links TRBV18 with TRBJ2-1, with D perhaps given as TRBD1 or TRBD2 (5 bases each). Germline V gives CDR1 KGHSH, CDR2 LQKENI. Trimming removed 2 bases from V and 1 base from J, with 12 bases in between. The CDR3 sequence is 16 residues long.

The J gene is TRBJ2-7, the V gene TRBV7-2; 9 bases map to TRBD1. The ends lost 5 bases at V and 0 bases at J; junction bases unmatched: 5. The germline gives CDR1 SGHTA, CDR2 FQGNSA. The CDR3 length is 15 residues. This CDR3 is CASSRDRASSYEQYF. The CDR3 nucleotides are TGTGCCAGCAGCCGGGACAGGGCTAGCTCCTACGAGCAGTACTTC.

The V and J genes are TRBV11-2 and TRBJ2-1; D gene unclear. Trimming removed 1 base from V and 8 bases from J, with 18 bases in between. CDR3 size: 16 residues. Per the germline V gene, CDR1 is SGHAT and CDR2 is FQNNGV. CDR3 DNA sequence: TGTGCCAGCAGCTTAGCGTCCAGCTTTGCCCCCCATGAGCAGTTCTTC. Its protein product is CASSLASSFAPHEQFF. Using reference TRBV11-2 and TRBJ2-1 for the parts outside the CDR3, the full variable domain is EAGVAQSPRYKIIEKRQSVAFWCNPISGHATLYWYQQILGQGPKLLIQFQNNGVVDDSQLPKDRFSAERLKGVDSTLKIQPAKLEDSAVYLCASSLASSFAPHEQFFGPGTRLTVL.

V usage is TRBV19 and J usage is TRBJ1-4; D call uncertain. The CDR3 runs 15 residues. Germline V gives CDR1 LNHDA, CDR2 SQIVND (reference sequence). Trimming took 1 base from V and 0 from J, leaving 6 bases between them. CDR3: CASSIARPTNEKLFF. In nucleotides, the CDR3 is TGTGCCAGTAGTATAGCTCGACCAACTAATGAAAAACTGTTTTTT.

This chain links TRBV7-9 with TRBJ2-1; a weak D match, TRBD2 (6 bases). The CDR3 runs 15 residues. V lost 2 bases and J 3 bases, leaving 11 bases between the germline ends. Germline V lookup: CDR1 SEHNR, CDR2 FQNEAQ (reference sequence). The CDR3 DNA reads TGTGCCAGCAGCTTACTTGCGGGAAACTACAATGAGCAGTTCTTC. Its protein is CASSLLAGNYNEQFF. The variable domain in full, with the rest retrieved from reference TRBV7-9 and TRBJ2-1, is DTGVSQNPRHKITKRGQNVTFRCDPISEHNRLYWYRQTLGQGPEFLTYFQNEAQLEKSRLLSDRFSAERPKGSFSTLEIQRTEQGDSAMYLCASSLLAGNYNEQFFGPGTRLTVL.

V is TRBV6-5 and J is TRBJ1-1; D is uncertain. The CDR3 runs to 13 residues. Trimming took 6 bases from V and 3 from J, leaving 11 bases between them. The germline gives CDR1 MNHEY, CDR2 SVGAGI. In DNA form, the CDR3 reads TGTGCCAGCAGCTCAACCGGGGACACTGAAGCTTTCTTT. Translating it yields CASSSTGDTEAFF.

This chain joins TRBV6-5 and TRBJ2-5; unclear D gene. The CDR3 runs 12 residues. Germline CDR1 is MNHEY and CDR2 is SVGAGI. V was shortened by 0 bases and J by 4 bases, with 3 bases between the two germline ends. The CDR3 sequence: CASSYSGETQYF. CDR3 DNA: TGTGCCAGCAGTTACTCGGGAGAGACCCAGTACTTC.

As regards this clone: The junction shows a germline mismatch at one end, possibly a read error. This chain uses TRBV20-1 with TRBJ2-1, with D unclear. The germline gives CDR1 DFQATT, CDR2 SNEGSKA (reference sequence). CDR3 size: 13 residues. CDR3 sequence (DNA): TGCAGTGCTAGTGAGATGTCGACTTCAGCAAAGGTCTTC. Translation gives CSASEMSTSAKVF.

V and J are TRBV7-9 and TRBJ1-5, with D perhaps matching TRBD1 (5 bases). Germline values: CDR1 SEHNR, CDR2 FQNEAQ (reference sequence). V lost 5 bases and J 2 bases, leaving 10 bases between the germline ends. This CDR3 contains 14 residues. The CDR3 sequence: CASSTGTGNQPQHF. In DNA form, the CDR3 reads TGTGCCAGCAGCACGGGGACGGGCAATCAGCCCCAGCATTTT.

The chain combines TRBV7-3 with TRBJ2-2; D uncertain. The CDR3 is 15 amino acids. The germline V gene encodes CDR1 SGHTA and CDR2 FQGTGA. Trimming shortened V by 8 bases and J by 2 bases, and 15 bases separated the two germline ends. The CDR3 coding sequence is TGTGCCAGCGGCTCGGACGGATTTAACACCGGGGAGCTGTTTTTT. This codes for CASGSDGFNTGELFF.

The CDR3 here is CASRRTGFTGELFF. As DNA, the CDR3 is TGTGCCAGCAGGAGGACAGGGTTCACCGGGGAGCTGTTTTTT. The chain combines TRBV28 with TRBJ2-2, with TRBD1 matching 8 bases. This CDR3 is built from 14 residues. Losses at the gene ends were 6 bases for V and 4 bases for J; bases not matched to a gene: 4. CDR1 is MDHEN, CDR2 SYDVKM, per germline.

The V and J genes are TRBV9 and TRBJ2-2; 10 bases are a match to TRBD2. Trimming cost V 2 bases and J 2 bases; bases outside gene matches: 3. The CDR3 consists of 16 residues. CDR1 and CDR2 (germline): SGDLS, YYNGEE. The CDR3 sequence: CASSVLAGGNTGELFF. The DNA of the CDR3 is TGTGCCAGCAGCGTGTTAGCGGGAGGTAACACCGGGGAGCTGTTTTTT. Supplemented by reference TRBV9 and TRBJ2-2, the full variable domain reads DSGVTQTPKHLITATGQRVTLRCSPRSGDLSVYWYQQSLDQGLQFLIQYYNGEERAKGNILERFSAQQFPDLHSELNLSSLELGDSALYFCASSVLAGGNTGELFFGEGSRLTVL.

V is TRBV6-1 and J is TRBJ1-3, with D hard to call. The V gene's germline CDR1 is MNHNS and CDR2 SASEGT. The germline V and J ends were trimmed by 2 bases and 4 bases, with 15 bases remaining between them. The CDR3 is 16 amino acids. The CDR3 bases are TGTGCCAGCAGTGAATATTCGAGGGCAGGAGGAAACACCATATATTTT. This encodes CASSEYSRAGGNTIYF.

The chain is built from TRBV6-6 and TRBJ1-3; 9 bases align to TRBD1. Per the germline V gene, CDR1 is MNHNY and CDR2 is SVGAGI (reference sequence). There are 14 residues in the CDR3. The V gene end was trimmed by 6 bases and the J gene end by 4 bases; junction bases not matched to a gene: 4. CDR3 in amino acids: CASRGTGKGNTIYF. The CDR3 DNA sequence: TGTGCCAGCAGAGGGACAGGGAAAGGAAACACCATATATTTT.

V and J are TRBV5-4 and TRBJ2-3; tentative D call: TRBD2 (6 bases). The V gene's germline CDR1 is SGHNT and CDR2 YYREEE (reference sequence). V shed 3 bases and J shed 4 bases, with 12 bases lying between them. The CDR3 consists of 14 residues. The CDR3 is CASSWWGVADTQYF. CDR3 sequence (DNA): TGTGCCAGCAGCTGGTGGGGGGTCGCAGATACGCAGTATTTT. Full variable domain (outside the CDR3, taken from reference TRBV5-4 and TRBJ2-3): ETGVTQSPTHLIKTRGQQVTLRCSSQSGHNTVSWYQQALGQGPQFIFQYYREEENGRGNFPPRFSGLQFPNYSSELNVNALELDDSALYLCASSWWGVADTQYFGPGTRLTVL.

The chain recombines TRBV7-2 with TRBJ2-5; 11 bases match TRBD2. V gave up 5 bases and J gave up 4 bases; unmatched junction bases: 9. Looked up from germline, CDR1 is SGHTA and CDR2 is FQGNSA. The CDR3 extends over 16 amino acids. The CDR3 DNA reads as TGTGCCAGCAGCCCGACGAGACTAGCGGGGACAGAGACCCAGTACTTC. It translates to CASSPTRLAGTETQYF.

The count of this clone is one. CDR3 amino acids: CASSQVSEEEDTIYF. In DNA, the CDR3 is TGTGCCAGCAGCCAGGTATCCGAGGAGGAAGACACCATATATTTT. The chain is built from TRBV3-1 (or the pseudogene TRBV3-2) and TRBJ1-3; D is undetermined. In germline, CDR1 is LGHDT, CDR2 YNNKEL (reference sequence). Trimming stripped 3 bases from V and 8 bases from J, with 17 bases between. This CDR3 comprises 15 residues.

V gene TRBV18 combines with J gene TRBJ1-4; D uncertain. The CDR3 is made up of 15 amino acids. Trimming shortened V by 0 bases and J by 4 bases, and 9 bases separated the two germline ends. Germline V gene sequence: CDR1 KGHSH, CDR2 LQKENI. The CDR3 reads CASSPPGGLNEKLFF. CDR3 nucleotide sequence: TGTGCCAGCTCACCACCCGGAGGTCTTAATGAAAAACTGTTTTTT.

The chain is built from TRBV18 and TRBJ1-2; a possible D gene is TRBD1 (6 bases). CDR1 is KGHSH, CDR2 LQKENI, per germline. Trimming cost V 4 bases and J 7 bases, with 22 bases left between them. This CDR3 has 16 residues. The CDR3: CASSQGQPRVLTGYTF. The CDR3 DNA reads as TGTGCCAGCTCACAAGGACAGCCACGGGTTCTCACTGGCTACACCTTC.

The CDR3 nucleotides read TGTGCCAGCTCACCTCGACAGGGGGCGGGAGATACGCAGTATTTT. Translated: CASSPRQGAGDTQYF. The rearrangement uses TRBV18 and TRBJ2-3; 10 bases line up with TRBD1. Germline assignment: CDR1 KGHSH and CDR2 LQKENI. The CDR3 extends over 15 amino acids. V gave up 3 bases and J gave up 5 bases; unmatched junction bases: 5.

CDR3 loop: CATSDHGRTYGYTF. The CDR3 region has the DNA TGTGCCACCAGTGACCACGGACGGACCTATGGCTACACCTTC. V gene TRBV24-1 combines with J gene TRBJ1-2; D is unclear. V lost 4 bases and J 4 bases, leaving 12 bases between the germline ends. The CDR3 covers 14 residues. CDR1 and CDR2 from the germline V gene are KGHDR and SFDVKD.

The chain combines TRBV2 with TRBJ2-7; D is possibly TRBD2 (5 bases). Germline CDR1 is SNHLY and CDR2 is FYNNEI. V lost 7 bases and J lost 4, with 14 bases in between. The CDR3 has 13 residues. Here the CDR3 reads CASKRTGLYEQYF. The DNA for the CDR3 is TGTGCCAGCAAAAGGACGGGATTATACGAGCAGTACTTC.

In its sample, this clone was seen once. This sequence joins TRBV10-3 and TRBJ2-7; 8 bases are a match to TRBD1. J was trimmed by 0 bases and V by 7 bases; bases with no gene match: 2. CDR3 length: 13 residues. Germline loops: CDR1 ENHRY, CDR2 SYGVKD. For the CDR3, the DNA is TGTGCCATCAACGGACAGGGCTCCTACGAGCAGTACTTC. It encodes CAINGQGSYEQYF.

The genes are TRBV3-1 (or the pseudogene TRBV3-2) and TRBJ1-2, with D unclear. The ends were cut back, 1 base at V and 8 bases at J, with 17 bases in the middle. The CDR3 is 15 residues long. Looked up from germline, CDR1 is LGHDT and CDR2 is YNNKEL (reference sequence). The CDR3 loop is CASSQARTGREGYTF. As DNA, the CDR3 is TGTGCCAGCAGCCAAGCACGCACCGGGAGGGAAGGCTACACCTTC.